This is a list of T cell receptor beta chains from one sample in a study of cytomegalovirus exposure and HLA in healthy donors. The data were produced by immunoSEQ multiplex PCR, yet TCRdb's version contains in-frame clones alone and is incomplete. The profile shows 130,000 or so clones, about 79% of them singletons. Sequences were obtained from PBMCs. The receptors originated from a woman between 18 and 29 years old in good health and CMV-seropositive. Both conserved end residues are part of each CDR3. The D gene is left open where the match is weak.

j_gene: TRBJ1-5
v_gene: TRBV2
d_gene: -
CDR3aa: CASTETRGVDQPQHF

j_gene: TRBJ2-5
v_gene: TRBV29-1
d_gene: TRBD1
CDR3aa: CSVDGTGIRETQYF

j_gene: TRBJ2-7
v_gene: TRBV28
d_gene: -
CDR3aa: CASSSGQTSYEQYF

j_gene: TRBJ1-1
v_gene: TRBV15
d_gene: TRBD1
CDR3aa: CATSRDQTGDFDTEAFF

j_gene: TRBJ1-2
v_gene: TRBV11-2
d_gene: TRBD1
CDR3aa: CASSLGGLYGYTF

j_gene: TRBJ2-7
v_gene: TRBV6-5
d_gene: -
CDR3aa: CASSFSVQGREQYF

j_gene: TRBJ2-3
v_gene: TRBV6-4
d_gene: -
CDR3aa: CASSDSPYTDTQYF

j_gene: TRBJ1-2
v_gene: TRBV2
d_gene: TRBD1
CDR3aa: CASRGGGGDYGYTF

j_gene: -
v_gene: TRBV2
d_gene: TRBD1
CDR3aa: CASAGTAQETQYF

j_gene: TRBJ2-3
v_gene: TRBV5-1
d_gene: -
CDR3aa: CASSLGGGLTDTQYF

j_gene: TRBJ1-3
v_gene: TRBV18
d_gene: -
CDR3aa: CASSPSLSRSGNTIYF

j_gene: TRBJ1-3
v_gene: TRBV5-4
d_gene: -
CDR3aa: CASSREAAGNTIYF

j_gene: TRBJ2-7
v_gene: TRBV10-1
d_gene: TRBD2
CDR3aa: CASPRTRWYEQYF

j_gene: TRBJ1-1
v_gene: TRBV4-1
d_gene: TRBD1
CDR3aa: CASSLITGDTEAFF

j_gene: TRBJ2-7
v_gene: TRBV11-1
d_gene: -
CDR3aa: CASSRGTYEQYF

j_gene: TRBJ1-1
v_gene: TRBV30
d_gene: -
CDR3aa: CAWSSRSVNTEAFF

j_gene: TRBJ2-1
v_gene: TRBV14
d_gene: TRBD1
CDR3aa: CASSQRTGGSYNEQFF

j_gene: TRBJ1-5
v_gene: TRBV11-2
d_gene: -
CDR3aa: CASSLGLRQPQHF